The entry below gives a single T cell receptor (beta chain) sequence along with its context. Its antigen is unknown. The data originate from a study of beta chain features in type 1 diabetes. The ends were cut back, 5 bases at V and 0 bases at J, with 12 bases in the middle. The CDR3 consists of 15 residues. Germline CDR1 is LNHNV and CDR2 is YYDKDF (reference sequence). Findings and limits, study-wide: The naive, central memory and Treg TCRB repertoires looked more alike in patients than they did in healthy donors. Equally in patients and controls, shorter templates might have been favored by PCR. These data did not resolve whether HLA type affects TCRB rearrangement.

Expressed TCRB transcripts were sequenced after all isolated RNA was converted to cDNA. Naive, central memory and regulatory T cell samples produced a mean of about 3.5 million reads. The data were produced by immunoSEQ multiplex PCR, yet TCRdb's version contains in-frame clones alone and is incomplete. The sample lists roughly 150,000 clones, about 8.5% occurring once. The sequencing input was central memory CD4+ T cells from blood. The sequence was obtained from a man aged 18 to 29 in good health. The rearrangement joins TRBV15 to TRBJ2-3; a possible D gene is TRBD2 (6 bases). The DNA for the CDR3 is TGTGCCACCAGCTTAACTAGCTCCAGCACAGATACGCAGTATTTT. Residues: CATSLTSSSTDTQYF.